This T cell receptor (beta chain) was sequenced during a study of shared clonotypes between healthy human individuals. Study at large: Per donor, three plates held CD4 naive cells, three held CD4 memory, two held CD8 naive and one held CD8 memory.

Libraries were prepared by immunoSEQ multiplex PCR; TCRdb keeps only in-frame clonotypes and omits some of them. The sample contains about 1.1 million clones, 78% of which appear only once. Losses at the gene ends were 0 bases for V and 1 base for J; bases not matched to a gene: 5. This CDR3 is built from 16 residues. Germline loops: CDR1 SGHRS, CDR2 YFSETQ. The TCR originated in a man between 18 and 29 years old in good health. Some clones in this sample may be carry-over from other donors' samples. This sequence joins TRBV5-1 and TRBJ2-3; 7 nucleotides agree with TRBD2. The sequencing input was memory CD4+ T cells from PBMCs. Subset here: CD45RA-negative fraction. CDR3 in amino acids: CASSLAGRERTDTQYF. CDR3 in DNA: TGCGCCAGCAGCTTGGCGGGGCGGGAGCGCACAGATACGCAGTATTTT.